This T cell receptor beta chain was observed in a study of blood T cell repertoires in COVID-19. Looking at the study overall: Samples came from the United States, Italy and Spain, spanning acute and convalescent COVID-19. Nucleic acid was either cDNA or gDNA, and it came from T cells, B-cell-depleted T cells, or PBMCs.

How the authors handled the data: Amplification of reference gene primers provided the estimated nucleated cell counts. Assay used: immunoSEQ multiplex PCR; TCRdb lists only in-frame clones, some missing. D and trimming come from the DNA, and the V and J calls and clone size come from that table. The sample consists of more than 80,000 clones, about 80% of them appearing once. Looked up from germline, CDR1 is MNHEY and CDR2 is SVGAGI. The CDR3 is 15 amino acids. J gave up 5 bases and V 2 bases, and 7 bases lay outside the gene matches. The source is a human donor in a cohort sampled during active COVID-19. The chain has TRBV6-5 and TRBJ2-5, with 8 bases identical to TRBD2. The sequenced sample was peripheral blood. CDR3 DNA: TGTGCCAGCAGTTACACGGGAGGGCCGGGGGAGACCCAGTACTTC. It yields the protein CASSYTGGPGETQYF.